One and the same sample provided the 30 T cell receptor beta chains below, sequenced in a study of vaccination and CD4 T cells after COVID-19. The Oncomine TCR Beta short-read assay sequenced DNA from cultured CD4+ T cells. In TCRdb, the PCR reads were re-called with MiXCR into one record per CDR3 protein. This sample yields roughly 15,000 distinct CDR3 sequences, of which approximately 55% are seen a single time; approximately 10% belongs to the top ten. Antigen specificity for these receptors is unknown. Treatment noted: approximately 11-day PBMC culture with coronavirus spike peptide pools or control peptides (ViraFEST assay). The sample consisted of CD4+ T cells from blood, cultured in vitro. All receptors come from a human donor who had recovered from COVID-19.

The CDR3 here is CASNRQGAVYGYTF. CDR3 bases: TGTGCCAGCAATCGACAGGGGGCTGTGTATGGCTACACCTTC. J is TRBJ1-2 and V is TRBV2; 10 bases line up with TRBD1. The CDR3 sequence is 14 residues long. Germline CDR1 is SNHLY and CDR2 is FYNNEI. Losses at the gene ends were 7 bases for V and 5 bases for J; bases not matched to a gene: 7.

The CDR3 DNA reads TGTGCCAGTACCCACTTTAGAGGGAACTTAGGCGGGGAGCTGTTTTTT. This gives the protein CASTHFRGNLGGELFF. This rearrangement joins TRBV19 to TRBJ2-2; tentative D call: TRBD2 (5 bases). The V end lost 7 bases, the J end lost 7 bases, and 22 bases lay between the germline ends. There are 16 residues in the CDR3. CDR1 LNHDA and CDR2 SQIVND come from the germline V gene (reference sequence).

The V gene is TRBV6-1, the J gene TRBJ2-5; the match to TRBD1 covers 10 bases. The J segment lost 3 bases and the V segment lost 5 bases, leaving 6 bases of the junction unmatched. This CDR3 contains 15 residues. Germline CDR1 MNHNS, CDR2 SASEGT. CDR3 bases: TGTGCCAGCAGTACCTTCGGGACAGGGGAAGAGACCCAGTACTTC. Its protein is CASSTFGTGEETQYF.

The gene calls are TRBV7-8 and TRBJ2-7; a possible D gene is TRBD2 (5 bases). Germline loops: CDR1 SGHVS, CDR2 FQNEAQ. V gave up 5 bases and J gave up 1 base, with 18 bases separating them. This CDR3 region has 16 residues. The CDR3 nucleotides are TGTGCCAGCAGCACACTGGGTGGGAGCAGGTCCTACGAGCAGTACTTC. It translates to CASSTLGGSRSYEQYF.

The gene calls are TRBV30 and TRBJ1-1; D is uncertain. Germline-derived CDR1 and CDR2 are GTSNPN and SVGIG (reference sequence). The V and J ends lost 3 bases and 1 base respectively, with 9 bases between them. CDR3 length: 13 residues. CDR3 nucleotide sequence: TGTGCCTGGAGACTACTTCGGAACACTGAAGCTTTCTTT. Translating gives CAWRLLRNTEAFF.

This chain links TRBV6-1 with TRBJ1-6; no reliable D call. The germline V and J ends were trimmed by 7 bases and 6 bases, with 10 bases remaining between them. Germline assignment: CDR1 MNHNS and CDR2 SASEGT. This CDR3 region has 13 residues. CDR3 loop: CASNQNSNSPLHF. In nucleotides, the CDR3 is TGTGCCAGCAACCAGAACAGTAATTCACCCCTCCACTTT.

V is TRBV27 and J is TRBJ2-1, with TRBD2 matching over 14 bases. Trimming at V came to 8 bases and at J to 4 bases, leaving 4 bases not matched to a gene. Germline V gene sequence: CDR1 MNHEY, CDR2 SMNVEV (reference sequence). The CDR3 totals 15 residues. The CDR3 DNA follows: TGTGCCAGCGGGGGACTAGCGGGAGTGTACAATGAGCAGTTCTTC. Protein product: CASGGLAGVYNEQFF.

The chain carries TRBV20-1 and TRBJ2-3; D not resolved. Trimming removed 6 bases at V and 2 bases at J, with 12 bases between. This CDR3 has 13 residues. Germline CDR1 DFQATT, CDR2 SNEGSKA (reference sequence). Here the CDR3 DNA reads TGCAGTGCCAAGGGTGTCACCACAGATACGCAGTATTTT. This codes for CSAKGVTTDTQYF.

The gene calls are TRBV20-1 and TRBJ2-5; no definite D call. The CDR3 runs 13 residues. Trimming took 1 base from V and 0 from J, leaving 6 bases between them. The germline V gene has CDR1 DFQATT and CDR2 SNEGSKA (reference sequence). Here the CDR3 reads CSARAAYQETQYF. Here the CDR3 DNA reads TGCAGTGCTAGAGCTGCGTACCAAGAGACCCAGTACTTC.

The DNA for the CDR3 is TGTGCCAGCAGCTTGGCACTAGCGGGAGCCTACGAGCAGTACTTC. This sequence encodes CASSLALAGAYEQYF. The rearrangement joins TRBV5-4 to TRBJ2-7, with 11 bases matching TRBD2. CDR3 length: 15 residues. Germline V gives CDR1 SGHNT, CDR2 YYREEE (reference sequence). With V trimmed by 0 bases and J by 2 bases, 1 base remained unmatched. The full variable domain, in which reference TRBV5-4 and TRBJ2-7 provide the parts outside the CDR3, is ETGVTQSPTHLIKTRGQQVTLRCSSQSGHNTVSWYQQALGQGPQFIFQYYREEENGRGNFPPRFSGLQFPNYSSELNVNALELDDSALYLCASSLALAGAYEQYFGPGTRLTVT.

The CDR3 is CASSIRGEGQPQHF. The DNA of the CDR3 is TGCGCCAGCAGTATCAGAGGGGAAGGTCAGCCCCAGCATTTT. The chain employs TRBV23-1 and TRBJ1-5, with D tentatively TRBD1 (5 bases). TRBV23-1 is given ORF status, its function remaining uncertain. CDR3 length: 14 amino acids. V dropped 5 bases and J dropped 6 bases, with 14 bases sitting between them.

This chain joins TRBV19 and TRBJ1-1; D is possibly TRBD1 (5 bases). Germline values: CDR1 LNHDA, CDR2 SQIVND (reference sequence). V was pared by 7 bases and J by 4 bases, with 13 bases between. This CDR3 is built from 13 residues. This CDR3 is CASTGASSTEAFF. CDR3 DNA sequence: TGTGCCAGTACCGGGGCCTCGAGCACTGAAGCTTTCTTT.

The chain is built from TRBV6-1 and TRBJ2-3; 12 nucleotides align to TRBD2. With 3 bases clipped from V and 4 bases from J, the junction kept 2 bases outside the gene matches. Germline CDR1 and CDR2: MNHNS and SASEGT. The CDR3 contains 15 residues. The CDR3 spells CASSDLAGGPDTQYF. The CDR3 DNA follows: TGTGCCAGCAGTGACCTAGCGGGAGGGCCAGATACGCAGTATTTT.

J is TRBJ1-2 and V is TRBV20-1; tentative D call: TRBD1 (6 bases). Trimming shortened V by 6 bases and J by 2 bases, and 13 bases separated the two germline ends. The CDR3 consists of 13 residues. The germline gives CDR1 DFQATT, CDR2 SNEGSKA (reference sequence). The CDR3, as DNA: TGCAGTGCCCCCCATACAGGGAACTATGGCTACACCTTC. It codes for CSAPHTGNYGYTF.

The CDR3 loop is CASSLLGSRGETQYF. In DNA form, the CDR3 reads TGTGCCAGCAGCTTATTAGGTAGCCGGGGGGAGACCCAGTACTTC. This chain connects TRBV7-7 to TRBJ2-5, with TRBD2 as a possible D gene (6 bases). V gave up 2 bases and J gave up 5 bases, with 15 bases separating them. Germline assignment: CDR1 SSHAT and CDR2 FNYEAQ (reference sequence). This CDR3 contains 15 residues.

The chain joins TRBV11-1 to TRBJ2-1; 13 bases match TRBD2. Trimming cost V 3 bases and J 10 bases; bases outside gene matches: 6. The germline CDR1 and CDR2 sequences are SGHAT and FQDESV (reference sequence). The CDR3 has 15 residues. CDR3 sequence reads: CASSFRLAGGVEQFF. CDR3 bases: TGTGCCAGCAGCTTCCGACTAGCGGGGGGTGTGGAGCAGTTCTTC.

Comments on this clonotype: At one of its ends the junction is not consistent with the germline gene, which may arise from a read error. This chain uses TRBV5-3 with TRBJ1-2; a possible D gene is TRBD1 (5 bases). TRBV5-3 counts as an open reading frame of uncertain function. This CDR3 comprises 14 residues. DNA of the CDR3: TGTGCCAGCAGCTTCCTCGACGGGGGTAGTGGCTACACCTTC. Translation: CASSFLDGGSGYTF.

Sample share makes this clonotype medium-sized. This chain uses TRBV20-1 with TRBJ1-6; maybe TRBD1 (5 bases). Deletions cut 0 bases from V and 8 bases from J, with 17 bases between. Germline values: CDR1 DFQATT, CDR2 SNEGSKA (reference sequence). CDR3 size: 16 residues. The CDR3 reads CSARDFGGVWDSPLHF. In nucleotides, the CDR3 is TGCAGTGCTAGAGATTTCGGAGGGGTCTGGGATTCACCCCTCCACTTT.

V usage is TRBV20-1 and J usage is TRBJ2-3; 9 bases agree with TRBD2. Germline CDR1 is DFQATT and CDR2 is SNEGSKA (reference sequence). Trimming at V came to 3 bases and at J to 4 bases, leaving 14 bases not matched to a gene. The CDR3 is made up of 17 amino acids. CDR3 region: CSASNRLAEAPSDTQYF. DNA for the CDR3: TGCAGTGCTAGTAATCGACTAGCGGAGGCCCCGTCAGATACGCAGTATTTT.

V usage is TRBV5-1 and J usage is TRBJ1-6; no definite D call. V lost 1 base and J 10 bases, leaving 12 bases between the germline ends. Germline V gene lookup returns CDR1 SGHRS and CDR2 YFSETQ. This CDR3 has 14 amino acids. The CDR3 DNA reads TGCGCCAGCAGCTTGTCAGGCAGAGGATCACCCCTCCACTTT. As protein: CASSLSGRGSPLHF.

The rearrangement joins TRBV28 to TRBJ2-7; 8 bases agree with TRBD1. Germline V CDR1 and CDR2: MDHEN, SYDVKM. Unmatched junction bases numbered 6, after V lost 2 bases and J lost 3 bases. There are 15 residues in the CDR3. This CDR3 is CASSLVVGQVYEQYF. The CDR3 nucleotides are TGTGCCAGCAGTTTAGTGGTGGGACAGGTCTACGAGCAGTACTTC.

This clonotype is judged medium-sized. The chain links TRBV11-3 to TRBJ2-1, with D perhaps given as TRBD1 or TRBD2 (5 bases each). There are 14 residues in the CDR3. Germline V lookup: CDR1 SGHNT, CDR2 YENEEA. Trimming pared 3 bases from V and 5 bases from J, leaving 11 bases between. This CDR3 reads CASSFVMGDNEQFF. The CDR3 nucleotides are TGTGCCAGCAGCTTCGTGATGGGGGACAATGAGCAGTTCTTC.

This clonotype has a single count. The genes are TRBV12-3 or TRBV12-4 and TRBJ1-5, with D possibly TRBD1 on 5 matching bases. This CDR3 contains 13 residues. Trimming stripped 4 bases from V and 4 bases from J, with 8 bases between. The CDR3 reads CASSWDGNQPQHF. The CDR3 DNA sequence: TGTGCCAGCAGTTGGGACGGAAATCAGCCCCAGCATTTT.

This clonotype turned up a few times. The rearrangement uses TRBV27 and TRBJ2-5; D is possibly TRBD2 (7 bases). The CDR3 consists of 15 residues. Germline assignment: CDR1 MNHEY and CDR2 SMNVEV (reference sequence). Trimming removed 3 bases at V and 2 bases at J, with 13 bases between. The CDR3 region is CASSLSSGTQETQYF. CDR3 bases: TGTGCCAGCAGTTTGTCAAGCGGGACACAAGAGACCCAGTACTTC.

The V and J genes are TRBV7-8 and TRBJ2-2; the D is unclear. V lost 3 bases to trimming and J lost 3 bases, with 8 bases between them. This CDR3 contains 14 residues. The germline V gene encodes CDR1 SGHVS and CDR2 FQNEAQ. Here the CDR3 reads CASSFDEYTGELFF. The CDR3 DNA sequence: TGTGCCAGCAGCTTCGACGAATACACCGGGGAGCTGTTTTTT.

This chain joins TRBV5-1 and TRBJ2-2, with D maybe TRBD2 (6 bases). Germline CDR1 SGHRS, CDR2 YFSETQ. This CDR3 is 15 amino acids long. V was trimmed by 7 bases and J by 7 bases, leaving 20 bases between them. The CDR3 DNA follows: TGCGCCAGCGGTAGGAGGGGCGCAGATGGCGGGGAGCTGTTTTTT. The encoded protein is CASGRRGADGGELFF.

This clonotype was counted between two and nine times. The V and J genes are TRBV11-2 and TRBJ1-2, with D unclear. Germline CDR1 SGHAT, CDR2 FQNNGV. The CDR3 sequence is 15 residues long. V was trimmed by 1 base and J by 1 base, leaving 10 bases between them. CDR3 amino acids: CASSLVTGFNYGYTF. CDR3 DNA: TGTGCCAGCAGCTTAGTTACCGGATTTAACTATGGCTACACCTTC.

This clonotype was seen a few times. V is TRBV20-1 and J is TRBJ1-6, with D unclear. Germline V lookup: CDR1 DFQATT, CDR2 SNEGSKA (reference sequence). The CDR3 contains 12 residues. V was clipped by 6 bases and J by 10 bases, with 13 bases between them. Here the CDR3 reads CSAYYVGSPLHF. For the CDR3, the DNA is TGCAGTGCCTACTACGTGGGGTCACCCCTCCACTTT.

This rearrangement joins TRBV5-5 to TRBJ1-2; TRBD1 aligns across 7 bases. This CDR3 is 13 amino acids long. Germline CDR1 is SGHKS and CDR2 is YYEKEE (reference sequence). J was trimmed by 4 bases and V by 2 bases; bases with no gene match: 2. The CDR3 DNA is TGTGCCAGCAGCTTTACAGGGGCCTATGGCTACACCTTC. Translated: CASSFTGAYGYTF. The variable domain in full, completed from reference TRBV5-5 and TRBJ1-2, reads DAGVTQSPTHLIKTRGQQVTLRCSPISGHKSVSWYQQVLGQGPQFIFQYYEKEERGRGNFPDRFSARQFPNYSSELNVNALLLGDSALYLCASSFTGAYGYTFGSGTRLTVV.

The chain joins TRBV30 to TRBJ2-3, with D hard to call. Germline loops: CDR1 GTSNPN, CDR2 SVGIG (reference sequence). This CDR3 spans 12 amino acids. The V end lost 0 bases, the J end lost 4 bases, and 5 bases lay between the germline ends. The CDR3 region has the DNA TGTGCCTGGAGTGTACTTGCAGATACGCAGTATTTT. This gives the protein CAWSVLADTQYF.